The 9 T cell receptor beta chains below all came from one sample that was sequenced in a study of T-cell memory formation after mild COVID-19. TCRdb processed the 5' RACE reads anew with MiXCR; each CDR3 protein has one entry. The table has 450,000 to 650,000 distinct CDR3 sequences, roughly 20% seen once. Sequenced sample: PBMCs or a T cell subset sorted from them (not recorded which). The source of these receptors is an adult woman who had mild COVID-19 (a few samples of this study predate the infection). Cell type and time point are not known.

This clonotype was seen only once. This chain uses TRBV6-5 with TRBJ2-3; D call uncertain. The V end was cut by 6 bases, the J end by 4 bases, with 14 bases between. This CDR3 spans 14 amino acids. In germline, CDR1 is MNHEY, CDR2 SVGAGI. In DNA form, the CDR3 reads TGTGCCAGCAGCCTCAACTTTTCTCCAGATACGCAGTATTTT. It yields the protein CASSLNFSPDTQYF.

This clonotype was counted once. CDR3 coding DNA: TGTGCCAGCAGCTTGATTCGGACTAGCGGGCTTACCTACAATGAGCAGTTCTTC. Translated: CASSLIRTSGLTYNEQFF. The chain employs TRBV5-4 and TRBJ2-1, with 11 nucleotides matching TRBD2. The length of the CDR3 is 18 residues. Germline V gene data show CDR1 as SGHNT and CDR2 as YYREEE (reference sequence). V lost 1 base, J lost 2 bases, and 8 bases stayed unmatched.

This rearrangement joins TRBV30 to TRBJ2-2; maybe TRBD2 (6 bases). The CDR3 extends over 14 amino acids. Deletions cut 4 bases from V and 7 bases from J, with 16 bases between. CDR1 is GTSNPN, CDR2 SVGIG, per germline (reference sequence). The CDR3 nucleotides are TGTGCCTGGAAGTCGTGGGAGGATGGCGGGGAGCTGTTTTTT. Its translation is CAWKSWEDGGELFF.

The chain uses TRBV25-1 and TRBJ2-5; weak D call: TRBD2 (7 bases). The germline V gene has CDR1 MGHDK and CDR2 SYGVNS. CDR3 length: 15 residues. Trimming stripped 3 bases from V and 4 bases from J, with 15 bases between. Here the CDR3 reads CASSERRRGGETQYF. CDR3 DNA: TGTGCCAGCAGTGAGCGACGTAGGGGGGGAGAGACCCAGTACTTC.

The chain combines TRBV4-1 with TRBJ1-6, with D unresolved. The germline V gene has CDR1 MGHRA and CDR2 YSYEKL. This CDR3 spans 16 amino acids. V dropped 0 bases and J dropped 10 bases, with 16 bases sitting between them. This CDR3 is CASSQDPRVARSPLHF. DNA for the CDR3: TGCGCCAGCAGCCAAGATCCCCGGGTAGCCAGATCACCCCTCCACTTT.

This clonotype was seen a few times. The V call is TRBV18, the J call TRBJ2-4, with 7 bases aligning to TRBD1. This CDR3 region has 17 residues. The J segment lost 0 bases and the V segment lost 5 bases, leaving 10 bases of the junction unmatched. The germline V gene encodes CDR1 KGHSH and CDR2 LQKENI. CDR3 sequence (DNA): TGTGCCAGCTCAAAGGACAGGTTTACCGGAGCCAAAAACATTCAGTACTTC. Translated: CASSKDRFTGAKNIQYF.

This clonotype occurred many times. This sequence joins TRBV6-5 and TRBJ2-7; no reliable D call. Trimming removed 2 bases from V and 3 bases from J, with 14 bases in between. Germline V lookup: CDR1 MNHEY, CDR2 SVGAGI. CDR3 length: 15 residues. Written as DNA, the CDR3 is TGTGCCAGCAGTTACACGCAGGACGGATACTACGAGCAGTACTTC. Encoded protein: CASSYTQDGYYEQYF.

The gene calls are TRBV12-3 or TRBV12-4 and TRBJ1-6; possible D gene TRBD1, 5 bases. This CDR3 spans 13 amino acids. Trimming stripped 6 bases from V and 7 bases from J, with 10 bases between. CDR3 in amino acids: CASSPRANSPLHF. The CDR3 DNA reads as TGTGCCAGCAGCCCCAGGGCGAATTCACCCCTCCACTTT.

There are a few counts of this clonotype. This chain joins TRBV9 and TRBJ2-6, with 7 bases lining up with TRBD1. The CDR3 spans 18 residues. CDR1 is SGDLS, CDR2 YYNGEE, per germline. V was clipped by 6 bases and J by 1 base; unmatched bases: 13. Written as DNA, the CDR3 is TGTGCCAGCAACCAACCTCGGGACAGCGGTTCTGGGGCCAACGTCCTGACTTTC. It codes for CASNQPRDSGSGANVLTF. Based on the CDR3 plus reference TRBV9 and TRBJ2-6, the full variable domain is DSGVTQTPKHLITATGQRVTLRCSPRSGDLSVYWYQQSLDQGLQFLIQYYNGEERAKGNILERFSAQQFPDLHSELNLSSLELGDSALYFCASNQPRDSGSGANVLTFGAGSRLTVL.